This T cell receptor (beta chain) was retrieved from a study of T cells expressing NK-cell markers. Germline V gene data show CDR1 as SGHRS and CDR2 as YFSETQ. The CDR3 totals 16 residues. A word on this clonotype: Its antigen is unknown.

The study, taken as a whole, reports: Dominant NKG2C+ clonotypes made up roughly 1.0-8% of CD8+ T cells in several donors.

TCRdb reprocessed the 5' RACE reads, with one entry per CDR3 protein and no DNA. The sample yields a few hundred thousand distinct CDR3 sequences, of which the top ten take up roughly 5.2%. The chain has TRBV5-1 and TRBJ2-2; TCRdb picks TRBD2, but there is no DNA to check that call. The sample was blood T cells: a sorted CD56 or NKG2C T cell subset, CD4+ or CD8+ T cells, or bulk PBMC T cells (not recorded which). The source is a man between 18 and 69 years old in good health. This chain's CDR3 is CASSSRLATSTGELFF.